This entry lists 5 T cell receptor beta chains sequenced from one sample in a study of long-term antiretroviral therapy in people with HIV. Assay version v3.0 of immunoSEQ was used, and it was run at survey level. Method: immunoSEQ multiplex PCR; TCRdb's copy keeps in-frame clones and lacks some. There are roughly 42,000 clones in the sample; about 86% occur only once, and less than 4.5% lies in the top ten. Specimen: unsorted PBMCs, collected 1.2 years after starting antiretroviral therapy. These receptor sequences come from a woman aged 50 to 60 with HIV.

The chain uses TRBV5-4 and TRBJ2-2; 8 positions agree with TRBD2. The germline V gene has CDR1 SGHNT and CDR2 YYREEE (reference sequence). V was pared by 4 bases and J by 5 bases, with 13 bases of the junction left unmatched. The CDR3 contains 17 residues. DNA for the CDR3: TGTGCCAGCAGCCCCGAAGTGGGTAGCGGGGAAACCGGGGAGCTGTTTTTT. This codes for CASSPEVGSGETGELFF. Filled out from reference TRBV5-4 and TRBJ2-2, the complete variable domain reads ETGVTQSPTHLIKTRGQQVTLRCSSQSGHNTVSWYQQALGQGPQFIFQYYREEENGRGNFPPRFSGLQFPNYSSELNVNALELDDSALYLCASSPEVGSGETGELFFGEGSRLTVL.

The chain joins TRBV7-2 to TRBJ2-7, with 9 nucleotides matching TRBD1. The CDR3 is 17 residues long. J was trimmed by 2 bases and V by 5 bases; bases with no gene match: 13. The germline gives CDR1 SGHTA, CDR2 FQGNSA. The CDR3 is CASSRQSPGQGTYEQYF. The CDR3, as DNA: TGTGCCAGCAGCCGACAGTCCCCGGGACAGGGAACCTACGAGCAGTACTTC.

The chain employs TRBV12-5 and TRBJ2-7; TRBD1 is a possible D gene (6 bases). CDR3 length equals 14 residues. Trimming removed 1 base from V and 2 bases from J, with 9 bases in between. Germline V CDR1 and CDR2: LGHNT, FRNRAP. CDR3 protein: CASGLGQGTYEQYF. The CDR3 region has the DNA TGTGCTAGTGGTTTGGGCCAGGGGACCTACGAGCAGTACTTC.

The chain combines TRBV2 with TRBJ2-7; TRBD2 aligns across 9 bases. The length of the CDR3 is 20 residues. Germline V lookup: CDR1 SNHLY, CDR2 FYNNEI. The junction had 25 bases not matched to a gene; V was cut back by 6 bases and J by 4 bases. The CDR3 DNA sequence: TGTGCCAGCAGAACCACACACCCGCGGGGGGGCAGGGACCGTCGTTACGAGCAGTACTTC. It yields the protein CASRTTHPRGGRDRRYEQYF.

This chain joins TRBV2 and TRBJ2-3, with 14 bases fitting TRBD2. The CDR3 has 17 residues. CDR1 is SNHLY, CDR2 FYNNEI, per germline. The ends lost 6 bases at V and 4 bases at J; junction bases unmatched: 9. In DNA, the CDR3 is TGTGCCAGCAGGGAAAGACTAGCGGGGGGGCCATCAGATACGCAGTATTTT. Translated: CASRERLAGGPSDTQYF.